This T cell receptor (beta chain) was sequenced for a study of T cell changes during pregnancy in multiple sclerosis. This table comes from immunoSEQ multiplex PCR, and its TCRdb copy is limited to in-frame clones, with some not included. The table includes roughly 69,000 clones, about 91% detected once. In this sample, this clone turned up once. The sequencing here drew on peripheral blood, taken after pregnancy. The receptor's source is a female donor with multiple sclerosis, enrolled in a pregnancy study.

CDR3 amino acids: CASSQGRQASNTGELFF. The CDR3 region has the DNA TGCGCCAGCAGCCAAGGTCGACAGGCCTCGAACACCGGGGAGCTGTTTTTT. V is TRBV4-1 and J is TRBJ2-2; possibly TRBD1 for D (6 bases). Germline V CDR1 and CDR2: MGHRA, YSYEKL. This CDR3 comprises 17 residues. V was shortened by 1 base and J by 0 bases, with 12 bases between the two germline ends.